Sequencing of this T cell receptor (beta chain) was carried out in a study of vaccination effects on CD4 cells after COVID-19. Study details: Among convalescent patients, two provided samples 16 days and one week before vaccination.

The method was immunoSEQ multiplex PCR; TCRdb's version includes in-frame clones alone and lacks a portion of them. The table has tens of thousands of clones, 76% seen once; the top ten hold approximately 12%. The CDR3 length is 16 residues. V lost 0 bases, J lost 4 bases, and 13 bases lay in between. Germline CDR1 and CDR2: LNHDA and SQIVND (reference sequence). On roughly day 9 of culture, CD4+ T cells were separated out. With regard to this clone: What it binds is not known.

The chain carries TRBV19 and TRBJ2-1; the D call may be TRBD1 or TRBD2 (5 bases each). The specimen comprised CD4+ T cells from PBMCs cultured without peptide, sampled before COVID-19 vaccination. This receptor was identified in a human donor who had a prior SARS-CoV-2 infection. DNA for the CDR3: TGTGCCAGTAGTATAGATCGAGGGGCCCGTTACAATGAGCAGTTCTTC. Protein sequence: CASSIDRGARYNEQFF.